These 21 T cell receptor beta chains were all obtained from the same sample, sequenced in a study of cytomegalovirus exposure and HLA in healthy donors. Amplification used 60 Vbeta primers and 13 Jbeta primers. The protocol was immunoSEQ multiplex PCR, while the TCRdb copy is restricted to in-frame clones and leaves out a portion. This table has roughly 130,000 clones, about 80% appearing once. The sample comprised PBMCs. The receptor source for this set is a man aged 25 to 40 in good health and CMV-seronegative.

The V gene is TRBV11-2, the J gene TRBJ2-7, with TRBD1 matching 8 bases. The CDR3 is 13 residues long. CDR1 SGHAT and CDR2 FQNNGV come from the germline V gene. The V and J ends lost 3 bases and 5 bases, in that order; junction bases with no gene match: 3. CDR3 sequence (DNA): TGTGCCAGCAGCTTGGACAGGGCCCACGAGCAGTACTTC. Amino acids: CASSLDRAHEQYF.

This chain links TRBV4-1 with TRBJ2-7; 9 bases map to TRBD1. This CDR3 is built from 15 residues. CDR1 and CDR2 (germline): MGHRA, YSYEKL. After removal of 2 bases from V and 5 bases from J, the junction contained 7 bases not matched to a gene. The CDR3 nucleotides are TGCGCCAGCAGCCAAAGCTGGACAGGGGCCGACGAGCAGTACTTC. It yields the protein CASSQSWTGADEQYF.

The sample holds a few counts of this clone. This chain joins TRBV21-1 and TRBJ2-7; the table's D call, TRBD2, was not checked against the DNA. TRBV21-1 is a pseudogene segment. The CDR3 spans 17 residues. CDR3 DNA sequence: TGTGCCAGCAGCAAAGCTTCTAGGACTAGCGGGAAGTACGAGCAGTACTTC. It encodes CASSKASRTSGKYEQYF.

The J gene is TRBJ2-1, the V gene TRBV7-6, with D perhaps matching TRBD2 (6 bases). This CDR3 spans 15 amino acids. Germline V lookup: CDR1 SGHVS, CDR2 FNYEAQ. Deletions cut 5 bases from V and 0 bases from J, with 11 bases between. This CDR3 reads CASSAGRGSYNEQFF. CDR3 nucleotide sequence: TGTGCCAGCAGCGCCGGGCGGGGCTCCTACAATGAGCAGTTCTTC.

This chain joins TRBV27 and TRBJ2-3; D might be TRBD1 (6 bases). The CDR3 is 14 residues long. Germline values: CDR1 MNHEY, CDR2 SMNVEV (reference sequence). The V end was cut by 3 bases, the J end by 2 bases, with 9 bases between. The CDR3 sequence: CASSLGHPTDTQYF. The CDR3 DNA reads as TGTGCCAGCAGTTTGGGACACCCCACAGATACGCAGTATTTT.

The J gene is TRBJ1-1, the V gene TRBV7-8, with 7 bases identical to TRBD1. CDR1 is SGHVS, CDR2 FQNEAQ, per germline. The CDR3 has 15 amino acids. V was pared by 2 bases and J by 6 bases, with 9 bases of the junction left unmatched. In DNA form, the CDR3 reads TGTGCCAGCAGCTTACTTGACAGGGCCGGCGCTGAAGCTTTCTTT. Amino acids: CASSLLDRAGAEAFF.

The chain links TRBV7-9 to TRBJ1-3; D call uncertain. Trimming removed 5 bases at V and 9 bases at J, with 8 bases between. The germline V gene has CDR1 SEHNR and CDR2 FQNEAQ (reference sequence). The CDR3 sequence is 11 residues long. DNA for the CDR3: TGTGCCAGCAGCCCGCGTGCCACCATATATTTT. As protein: CASSPRATIYF.

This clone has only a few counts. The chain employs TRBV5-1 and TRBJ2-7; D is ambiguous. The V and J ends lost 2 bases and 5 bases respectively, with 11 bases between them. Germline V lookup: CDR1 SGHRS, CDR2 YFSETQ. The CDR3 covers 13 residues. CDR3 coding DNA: TGCGCCAGCAGCTTTGGCGGTGTCGACGAGCAGTACTTC. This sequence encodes CASSFGGVDEQYF.

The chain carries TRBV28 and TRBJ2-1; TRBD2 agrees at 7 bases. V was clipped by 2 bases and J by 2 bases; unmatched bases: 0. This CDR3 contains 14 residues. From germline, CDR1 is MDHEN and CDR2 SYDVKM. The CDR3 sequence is CASSLLAAYNEQFF. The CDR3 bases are TGTGCCAGCAGTTTACTAGCGGCCTACAATGAGCAGTTCTTC. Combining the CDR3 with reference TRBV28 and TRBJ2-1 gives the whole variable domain DVKVTQSSRYLVKRTGEKVFLECVQDMDHENMFWYRQDPGLGLRLIYFSYDVKMKEKGDIPEGYSVSREKKERFSLILESASTNQTSMYLCASSLLAAYNEQFFGPGTRLTVL.

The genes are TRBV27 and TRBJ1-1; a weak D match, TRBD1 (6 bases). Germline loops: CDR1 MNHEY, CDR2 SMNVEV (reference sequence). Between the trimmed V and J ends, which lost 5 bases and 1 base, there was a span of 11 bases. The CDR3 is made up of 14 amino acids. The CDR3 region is CASSTGQPNTEAFF. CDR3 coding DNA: TGTGCCAGCAGTACGGGACAACCGAACACTGAAGCTTTCTTT.

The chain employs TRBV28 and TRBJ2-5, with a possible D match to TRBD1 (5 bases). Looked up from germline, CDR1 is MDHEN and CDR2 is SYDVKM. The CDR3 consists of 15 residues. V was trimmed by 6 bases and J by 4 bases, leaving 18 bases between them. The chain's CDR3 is CASRQEKWGGETQYF. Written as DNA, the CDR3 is TGTGCCAGCAGACAGGAAAAGTGGGGCGGAGAGACCCAGTACTTC.

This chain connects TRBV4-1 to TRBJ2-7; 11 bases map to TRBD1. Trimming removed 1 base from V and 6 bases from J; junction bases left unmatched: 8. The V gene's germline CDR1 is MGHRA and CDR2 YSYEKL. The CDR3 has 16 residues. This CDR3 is CASSQGLGTGGLEQYF. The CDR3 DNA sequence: TGCGCCAGCAGCCAAGGCTTGGGGACAGGGGGTCTCGAGCAGTACTTC.

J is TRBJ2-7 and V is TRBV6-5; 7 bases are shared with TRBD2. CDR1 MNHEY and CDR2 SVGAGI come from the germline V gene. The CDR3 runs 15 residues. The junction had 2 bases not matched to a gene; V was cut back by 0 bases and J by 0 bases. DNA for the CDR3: TGTGCCAGCAGTTACTCGAGCGGGATCTCCTACGAGCAGTACTTC. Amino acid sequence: CASSYSSGISYEQYF.

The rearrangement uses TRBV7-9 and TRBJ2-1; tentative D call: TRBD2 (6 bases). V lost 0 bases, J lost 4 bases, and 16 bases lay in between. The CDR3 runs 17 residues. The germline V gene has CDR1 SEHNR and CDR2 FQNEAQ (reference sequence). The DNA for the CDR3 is TGTGCCAGCAGCTTAGCCCCGGGCTTAAGCGGGTACAATGAGCAGTTCTTC. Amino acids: CASSLAPGLSGYNEQFF.

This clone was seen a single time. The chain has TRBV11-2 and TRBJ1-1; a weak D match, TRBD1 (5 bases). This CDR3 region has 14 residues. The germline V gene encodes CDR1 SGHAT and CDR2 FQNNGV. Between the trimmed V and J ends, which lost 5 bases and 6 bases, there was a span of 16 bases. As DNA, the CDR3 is TGTGCCAGCAGCACAGTAGGGGAGGTGTCTGAAGCTTTCTTT. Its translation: CASSTVGEVSEAFF.

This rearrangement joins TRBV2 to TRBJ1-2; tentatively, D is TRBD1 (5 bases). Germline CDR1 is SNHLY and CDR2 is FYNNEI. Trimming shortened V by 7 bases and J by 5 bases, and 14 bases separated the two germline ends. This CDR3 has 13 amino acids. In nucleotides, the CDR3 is TGTGCCAGCACCTTTAACGGGGGGTATGGCTACACCTTC. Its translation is CASTFNGGYGYTF.

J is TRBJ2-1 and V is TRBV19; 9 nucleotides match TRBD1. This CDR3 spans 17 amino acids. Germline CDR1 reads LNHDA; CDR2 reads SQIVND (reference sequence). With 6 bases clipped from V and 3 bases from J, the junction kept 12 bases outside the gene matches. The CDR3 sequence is CASSQSSRDRVYNEQFF. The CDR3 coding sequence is TGTGCCAGTAGCCAATCCTCGCGGGACAGGGTCTACAATGAGCAGTTCTTC. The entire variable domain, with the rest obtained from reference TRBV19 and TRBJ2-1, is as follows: DGGITQSPKYLFRKEGQNVTLSCEQNLNHDAMYWYRQDPGQGLRLIYYSQIVNDFQKGDIAEGYSVSREKKESFPLTVTSAQKNPTAFYLCASSQSSRDRVYNEQFFGPGTRLTVL.

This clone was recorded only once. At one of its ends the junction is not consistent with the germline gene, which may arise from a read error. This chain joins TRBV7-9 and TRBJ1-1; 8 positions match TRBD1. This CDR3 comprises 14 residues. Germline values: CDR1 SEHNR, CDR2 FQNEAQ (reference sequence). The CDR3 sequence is CSSSLGAGQGEAFF. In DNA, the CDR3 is TGTTCCAGCAGCTTAGGGGCAGGACAGGGTGAAGCTTTCTTT.

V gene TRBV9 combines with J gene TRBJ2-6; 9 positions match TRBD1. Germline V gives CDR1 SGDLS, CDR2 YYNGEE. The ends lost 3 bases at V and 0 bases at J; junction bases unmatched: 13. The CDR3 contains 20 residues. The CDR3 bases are TGTGCCAGCAGCGACCGGGGGGACAGGGTTACTTCCTCTGGGGCCAACGTCCTGACTTTC. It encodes CASSDRGDRVTSSGANVLTF.

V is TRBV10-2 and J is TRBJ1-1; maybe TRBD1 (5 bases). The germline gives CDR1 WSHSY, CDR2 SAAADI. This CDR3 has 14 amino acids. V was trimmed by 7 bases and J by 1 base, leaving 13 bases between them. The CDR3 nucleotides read TGCGCCAGCACGGCCCTGACAGAGAACACTGAAGCTTTCTTT. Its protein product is CASTALTENTEAFF.

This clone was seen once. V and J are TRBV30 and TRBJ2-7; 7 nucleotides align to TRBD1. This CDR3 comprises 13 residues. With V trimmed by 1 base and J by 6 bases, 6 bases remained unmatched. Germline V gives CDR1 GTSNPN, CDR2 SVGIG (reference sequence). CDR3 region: CAWSGRGRSEQYF. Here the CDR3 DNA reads TGTGCCTGGAGTGGAAGGGGGCGAAGCGAGCAGTACTTC.